This entry describes one TCR beta chain. Profiled with immunoSEQ multiplex PCR; TCRdb holds only in-frame clones, not every one. Of roughly 76,000 clones in the sample, 85% were seen once. There are 11 residues in the CDR3. Germline V gene sequence: CDR1 PRHDT, CDR2 FYEKMQ (reference sequence). V lost 4 bases and J 5 bases, leaving 3 bases between the germline ends. The data belong to a study of OX40 agonist ivuxolimab in advanced cancers. The wider study: The diagnoses of dose-escalation patients were hepatocellular carcinoma, melanoma, renal cell or head and neck cancer. A mean age of roughly 66 years, range roughly 20 to 90, was recorded, and approximately 85% were male.

Sequenced here: CD4+ or CD8+ T cells sorted from blood, sampled in a trial of the OX40 agonist ivuxolimab. The receptor was derived from an adult with an advanced solid tumor such as melanoma, head and neck, liver or kidney cancer. The chain uses TRBV13 and TRBJ1-3; D is undetermined. DNA for the CDR3: TGTGCCAGCAGCTCCCGAAACACCATATATTTT. As protein: CASSSRNTIYF.